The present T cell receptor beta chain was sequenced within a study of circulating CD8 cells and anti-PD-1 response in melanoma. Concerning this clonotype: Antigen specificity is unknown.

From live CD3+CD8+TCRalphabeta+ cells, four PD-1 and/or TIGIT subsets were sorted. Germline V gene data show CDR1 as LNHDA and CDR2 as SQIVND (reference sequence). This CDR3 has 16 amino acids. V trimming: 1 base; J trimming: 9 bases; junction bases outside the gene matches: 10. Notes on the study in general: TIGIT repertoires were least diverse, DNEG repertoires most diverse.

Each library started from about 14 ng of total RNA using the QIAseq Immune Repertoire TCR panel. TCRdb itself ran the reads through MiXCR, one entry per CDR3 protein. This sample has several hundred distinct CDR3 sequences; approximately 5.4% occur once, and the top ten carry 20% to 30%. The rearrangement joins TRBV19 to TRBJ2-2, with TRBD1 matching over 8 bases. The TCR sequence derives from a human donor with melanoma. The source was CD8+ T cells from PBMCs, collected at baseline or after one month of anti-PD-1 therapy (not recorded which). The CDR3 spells CASSIADREEYRELFF. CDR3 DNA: TGTGCCAGTAGTATAGCGGACAGGGAGGAATATCGGGAGCTGTTTTTT. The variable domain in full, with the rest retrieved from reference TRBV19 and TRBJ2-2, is DGGITQSPKYLFRKEGQNVTLSCEQNLNHDAMYWYRQDPGQGLRLIYYSQIVNDFQKGDIAEGYSVSREKKESFPLTVTSAQKNPTAFYLCASSIADREEYRELFFGEGSRLTVL.